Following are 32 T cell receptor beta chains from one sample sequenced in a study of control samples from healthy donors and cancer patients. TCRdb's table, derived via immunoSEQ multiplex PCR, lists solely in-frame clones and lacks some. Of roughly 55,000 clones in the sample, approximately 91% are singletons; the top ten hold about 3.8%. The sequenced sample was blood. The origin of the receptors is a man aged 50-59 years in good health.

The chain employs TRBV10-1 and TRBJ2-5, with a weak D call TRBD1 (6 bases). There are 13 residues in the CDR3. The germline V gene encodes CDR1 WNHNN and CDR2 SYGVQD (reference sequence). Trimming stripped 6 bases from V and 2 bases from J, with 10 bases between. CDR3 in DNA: TGCGCCAGCAGCAGACAGGCACAAGAGACCCAGTACTTC. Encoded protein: CASSRQAQETQYF.

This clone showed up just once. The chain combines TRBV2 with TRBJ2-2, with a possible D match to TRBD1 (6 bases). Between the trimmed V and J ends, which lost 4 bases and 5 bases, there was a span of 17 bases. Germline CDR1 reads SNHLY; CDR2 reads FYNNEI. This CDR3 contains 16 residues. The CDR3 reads CASSGLEAGETGELFF. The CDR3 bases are TGTGCCAGCAGTGGGCTGGAGGCAGGGGAAACCGGGGAGCTGTTTTTT.

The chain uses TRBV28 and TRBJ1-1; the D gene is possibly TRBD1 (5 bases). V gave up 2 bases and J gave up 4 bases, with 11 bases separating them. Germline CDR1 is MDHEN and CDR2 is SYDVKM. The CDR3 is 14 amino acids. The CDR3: CASSLARAPTEAFF. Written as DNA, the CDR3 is TGTGCCAGCAGTTTAGCCAGGGCCCCCACTGAAGCTTTCTTT.

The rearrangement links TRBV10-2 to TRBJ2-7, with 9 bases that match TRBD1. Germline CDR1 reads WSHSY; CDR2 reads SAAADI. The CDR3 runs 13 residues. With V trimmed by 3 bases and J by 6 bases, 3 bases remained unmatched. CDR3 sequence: CASSDPDRGEQYF. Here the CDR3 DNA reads TGCGCCAGCAGTGATCCGGACAGGGGCGAGCAGTACTTC.

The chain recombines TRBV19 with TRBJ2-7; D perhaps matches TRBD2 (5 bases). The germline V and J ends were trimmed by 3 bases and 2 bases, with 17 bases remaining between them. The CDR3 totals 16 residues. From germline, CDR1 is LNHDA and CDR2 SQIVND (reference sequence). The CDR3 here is CASSMVGAIWTYEQYF. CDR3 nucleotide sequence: TGTGCCAGTAGTATGGTGGGAGCTATATGGACCTACGAGCAGTACTTC.

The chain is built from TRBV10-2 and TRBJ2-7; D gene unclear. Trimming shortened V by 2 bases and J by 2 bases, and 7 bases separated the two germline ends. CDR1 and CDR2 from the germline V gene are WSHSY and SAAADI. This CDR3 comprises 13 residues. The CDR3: CASSEVGTYEQYF. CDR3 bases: TGCGCCAGCAGTGAGGTCGGCACCTACGAGCAGTACTTC.

Here the CDR3 reads CASSFSGEGETQYF. In DNA form, the CDR3 reads TGCGCCAGCAGTTTTAGCGGTGAGGGGGAGACCCAGTACTTC. The genes are TRBV5-1 and TRBJ2-5; D may be TRBD2 (6 bases). The CDR3 runs to 14 residues. Trimming pared 5 bases from V and 5 bases from J, leaving 16 bases between. CDR1 SGHRS and CDR2 YFSETQ come from the germline V gene.

The CDR3 DNA reads TGCGCCAGCAGCCAAGAGGCGGTCTCCTACAATGAGCAGTTCTTC. The encoded protein is CASSQEAVSYNEQFF. The chain couples TRBV4-1 to TRBJ2-1, with unresolved D. Trimming stripped 0 bases from V and 0 bases from J, with 6 bases between. Germline lookup yields CDR1 MGHRA and CDR2 YSYEKL. This CDR3 region has 15 residues.

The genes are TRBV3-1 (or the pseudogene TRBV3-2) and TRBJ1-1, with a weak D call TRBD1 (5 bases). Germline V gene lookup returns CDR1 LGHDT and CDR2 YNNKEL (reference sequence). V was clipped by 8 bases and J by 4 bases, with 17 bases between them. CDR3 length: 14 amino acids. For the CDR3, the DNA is TGTGCCAGCGACCAGGGTTCGGGAAGCACTGAAGCTTTCTTT. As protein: CASDQGSGSTEAFF.

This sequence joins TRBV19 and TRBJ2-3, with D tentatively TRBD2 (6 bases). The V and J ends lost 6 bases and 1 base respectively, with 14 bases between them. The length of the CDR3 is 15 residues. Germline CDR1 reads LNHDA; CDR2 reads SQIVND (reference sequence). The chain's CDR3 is CASRDGRGGTDTQYF. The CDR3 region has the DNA TGTGCCAGTAGAGATGGGCGCGGGGGCACAGATACGCAGTATTTT.

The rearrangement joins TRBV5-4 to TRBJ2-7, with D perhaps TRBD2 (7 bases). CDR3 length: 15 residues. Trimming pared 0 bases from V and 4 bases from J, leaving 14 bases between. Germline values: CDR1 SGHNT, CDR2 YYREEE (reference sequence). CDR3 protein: CASSLEGGGLYEQYF. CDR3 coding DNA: TGTGCCAGCAGCTTGGAGGGGGGAGGGTTGTACGAGCAGTACTTC. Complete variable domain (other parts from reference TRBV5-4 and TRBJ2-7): ETGVTQSPTHLIKTRGQQVTLRCSSQSGHNTVSWYQQALGQGPQFIFQYYREEENGRGNFPPRFSGLQFPNYSSELNVNALELDDSALYLCASSLEGGGLYEQYFGPGTRLTVT.

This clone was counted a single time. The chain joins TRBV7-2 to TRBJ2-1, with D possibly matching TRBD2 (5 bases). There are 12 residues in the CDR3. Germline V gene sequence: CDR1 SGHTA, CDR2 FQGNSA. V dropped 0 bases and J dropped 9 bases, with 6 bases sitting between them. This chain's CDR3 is CASSLAAGEQFF. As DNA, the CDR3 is TGTGCCAGCAGCTTAGCTGCGGGTGAGCAGTTCTTC.

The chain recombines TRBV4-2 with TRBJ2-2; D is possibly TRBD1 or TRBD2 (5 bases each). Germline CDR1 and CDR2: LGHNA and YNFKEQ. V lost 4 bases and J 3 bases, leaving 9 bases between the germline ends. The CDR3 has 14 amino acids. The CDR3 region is CASSLGPDTGELFF. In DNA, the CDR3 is TGTGCCAGCAGCCTGGGACCAGACACCGGGGAGCTGTTTTTT.

CDR3 amino acids: CASSLGQGGYNEQFF. The CDR3 nucleotides read TGTGCCAGCAGCTTAGGGCAGGGTGGGTACAATGAGCAGTTCTTC. V and J are TRBV11-3 and TRBJ2-1; TRBD1 might be the D (5 bases). CDR3 size: 15 residues. From germline, CDR1 is SGHNT and CDR2 YENEEA. The V gene lost 1 base and the J gene lost 4 bases, with 11 bases spanning the gap.

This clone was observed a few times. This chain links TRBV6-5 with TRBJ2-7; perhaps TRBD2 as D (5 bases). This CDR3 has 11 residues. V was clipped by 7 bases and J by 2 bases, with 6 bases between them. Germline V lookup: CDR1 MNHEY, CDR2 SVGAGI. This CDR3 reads CASNGAYEQYF. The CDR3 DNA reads TGTGCCAGCAACGGGGCCTACGAGCAGTACTTC.

The CDR3 DNA reads as TGTGCCAGCAGCCCACGTCGGGACGGTAACACTGAAGCTTTCTTT. Protein sequence: CASSPRRDGNTEAFF. The V gene is TRBV7-6, the J gene TRBJ1-1; D perhaps matches TRBD1 (5 bases). Trimming shortened V by 5 bases and J by 2 bases, and 15 bases separated the two germline ends. CDR3 length equals 15 residues. CDR1 is SGHVS and CDR2 is FNYEAQ in the germline V gene.

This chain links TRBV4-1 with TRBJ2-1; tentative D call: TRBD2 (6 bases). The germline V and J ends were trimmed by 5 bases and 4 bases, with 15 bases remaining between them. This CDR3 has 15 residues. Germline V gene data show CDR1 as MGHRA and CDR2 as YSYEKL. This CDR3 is CASSLSPGEYNEQFF. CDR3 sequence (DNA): TGCGCCAGCAGCTTGTCTCCGGGGGAATACAATGAGCAGTTCTTC.

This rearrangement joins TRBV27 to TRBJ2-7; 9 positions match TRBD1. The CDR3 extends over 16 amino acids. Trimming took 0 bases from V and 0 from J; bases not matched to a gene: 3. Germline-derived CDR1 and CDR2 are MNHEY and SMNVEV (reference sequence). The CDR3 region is CASSLSGQGYSYEQYF. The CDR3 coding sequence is TGTGCCAGCAGTTTATCGGGACAGGGTTACTCCTACGAGCAGTACTTC.

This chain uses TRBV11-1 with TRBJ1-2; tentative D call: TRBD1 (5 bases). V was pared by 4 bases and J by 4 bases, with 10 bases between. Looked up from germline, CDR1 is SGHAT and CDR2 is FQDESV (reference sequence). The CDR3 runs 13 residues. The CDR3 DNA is TGTGCCAGCAGCTCCGACAGCGGCTATGGCTACACCTTC. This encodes CASSSDSGYGYTF.

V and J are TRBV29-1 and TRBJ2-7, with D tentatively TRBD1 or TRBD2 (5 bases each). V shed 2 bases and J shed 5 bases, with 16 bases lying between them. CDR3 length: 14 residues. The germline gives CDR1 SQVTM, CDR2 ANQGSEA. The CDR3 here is CSVEIGWGTDEQYF. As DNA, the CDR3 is TGCAGCGTTGAAATCGGGTGGGGGACGGACGAGCAGTACTTC.

The CDR3 nucleotides read TGCGCCAGCAGCTCCGGACTAGCGGACCACAATGAGCAGTTCTTC. Amino acids: CASSSGLADHNEQFF. The genes are TRBV5-1 and TRBJ2-1; 10 positions match TRBD2. Looked up from germline, CDR1 is SGHRS and CDR2 is YFSETQ. CDR3 length: 15 residues. V was pared by 3 bases and J by 5 bases, with 5 bases of the junction left unmatched.

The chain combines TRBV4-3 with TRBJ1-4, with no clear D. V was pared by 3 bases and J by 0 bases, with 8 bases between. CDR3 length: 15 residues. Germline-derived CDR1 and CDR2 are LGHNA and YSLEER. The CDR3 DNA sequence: TGCGCCAGCAGCCATGTGTCTGCAACTAATGAAAAACTGTTTTTT. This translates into CASSHVSATNEKLFF.

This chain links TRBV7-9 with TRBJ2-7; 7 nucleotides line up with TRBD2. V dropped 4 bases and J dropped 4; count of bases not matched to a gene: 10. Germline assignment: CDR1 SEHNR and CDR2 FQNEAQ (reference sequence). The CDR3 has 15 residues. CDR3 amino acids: CASSSRLALVYEQYF. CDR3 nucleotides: TGTGCCAGCAGCTCCCGACTAGCACTGGTGTACGAGCAGTACTTC.

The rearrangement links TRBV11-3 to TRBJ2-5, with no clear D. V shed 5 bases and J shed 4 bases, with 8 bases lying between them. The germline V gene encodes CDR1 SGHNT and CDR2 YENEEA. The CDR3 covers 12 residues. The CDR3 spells CASSRVGETQYF. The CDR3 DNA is TGTGCCAGCAGCCGCGTCGGAGAGACCCAGTACTTC.

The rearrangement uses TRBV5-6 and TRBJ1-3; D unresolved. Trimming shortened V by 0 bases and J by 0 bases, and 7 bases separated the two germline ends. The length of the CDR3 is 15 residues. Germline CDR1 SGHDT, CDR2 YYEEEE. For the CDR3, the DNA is TGTGCCAGCAGCTTGGGAAGTCTCTCTGGAAACACCATATATTTT. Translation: CASSLGSLSGNTIYF.

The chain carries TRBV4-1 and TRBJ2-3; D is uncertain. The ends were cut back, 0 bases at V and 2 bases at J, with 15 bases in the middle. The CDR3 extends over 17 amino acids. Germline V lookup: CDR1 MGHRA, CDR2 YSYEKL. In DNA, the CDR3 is TGCGCCAGCAGCCAAGATCTCCGGAGCTCCTTCACAGATACGCAGTATTTT. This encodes CASSQDLRSSFTDTQYF.

CDR3 coding DNA: TGTGCCAGCAGTTTAGGGGGACAGGGTCAGCCCCAGCATTTT. Its translation is CASSLGGQGQPQHF. The rearrangement joins TRBV28 to TRBJ1-5; TRBD1 agrees at 9 bases. Looked up from germline, CDR1 is MDHEN and CDR2 is SYDVKM. The V gene end was trimmed by 2 bases and the J gene end by 6 bases; junction bases not matched to a gene: 2. The CDR3 is made up of 14 amino acids.

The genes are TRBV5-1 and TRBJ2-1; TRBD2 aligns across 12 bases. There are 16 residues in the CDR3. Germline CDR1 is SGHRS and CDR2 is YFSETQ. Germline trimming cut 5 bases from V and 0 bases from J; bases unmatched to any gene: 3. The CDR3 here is CASRVTSGSSYNEQFF. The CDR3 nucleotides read TGCGCCAGCAGGGTGACTAGCGGGAGCTCCTACAATGAGCAGTTCTTC. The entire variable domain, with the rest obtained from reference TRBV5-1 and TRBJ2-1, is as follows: KAGVTQTPRYLIKTRGQQVTLSCSPISGHRSVSWYQQTPGQGLQFLFEYFSETQRNKGNFPGRFSGRQFSNSRSEMNVSTLELGDSALYLCASRVTSGSSYNEQFFGPGTRLTVL.

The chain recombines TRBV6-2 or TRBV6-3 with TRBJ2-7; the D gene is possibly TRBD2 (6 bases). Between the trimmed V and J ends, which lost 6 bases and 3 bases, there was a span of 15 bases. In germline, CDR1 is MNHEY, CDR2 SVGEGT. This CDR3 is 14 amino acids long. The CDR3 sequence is CASSLAGSSYEQYF. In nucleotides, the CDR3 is TGTGCCAGCAGCCTTGCCGGGAGTAGCTACGAGCAGTACTTC.

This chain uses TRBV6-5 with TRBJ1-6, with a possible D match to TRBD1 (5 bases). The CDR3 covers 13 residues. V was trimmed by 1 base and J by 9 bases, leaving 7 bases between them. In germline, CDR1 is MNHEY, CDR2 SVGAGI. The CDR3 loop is CASSYWGVSPLHF. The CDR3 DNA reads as TGTGCCAGCAGTTACTGGGGGGTTTCACCCCTCCACTTT.

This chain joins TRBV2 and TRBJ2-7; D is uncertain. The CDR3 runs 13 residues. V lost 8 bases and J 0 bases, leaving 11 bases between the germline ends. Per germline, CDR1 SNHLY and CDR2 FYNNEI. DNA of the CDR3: TGTGCCAGCGAAGGCTTATTCTCCTACGAGCAGTACTTC. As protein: CASEGLFSYEQYF.

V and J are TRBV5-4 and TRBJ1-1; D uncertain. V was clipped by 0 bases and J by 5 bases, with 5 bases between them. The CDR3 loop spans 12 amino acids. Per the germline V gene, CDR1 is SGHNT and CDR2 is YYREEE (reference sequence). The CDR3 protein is CASSLGQTEAFF. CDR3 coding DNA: TGTGCCAGCAGCTTGGGGCAGACTGAAGCTTTCTTT.